Listed below are T cell receptor beta chains from one sample, sequenced in a study of beta chain features in type 1 diabetes. The protocol was immunoSEQ multiplex PCR, while the TCRdb copy is restricted to in-frame clones and leaves out a portion. The table records approximately 380,000 clones, roughly 16% of them present only once. The specimen was naive CD4+ T cells from blood. These receptors were taken from a woman aged 18-30 years in good health. Each CDR3 is given with its conserved first and last residue. D genes are given only for firm matches. Clone size is stated in some rows and not others, as once, few, many or a class when expanded.

TRBD1	TRBV5-4	few	17	TRBJ1-5	TGTGCCAGCAGCTTTTCCGGAGGGACAGGGGGCGGTCAGCCCCAGCATTTT	CASSFSGGTGGGQPQHF
-	TRBV28	-	16	TRBJ2-6	TGTGCCAGCCGGCCAGGACAATTCTCTGGGGCCAACGTCCTGACTTTC	CASRPGQFSGANVLTF
-	TRBV7-2	-	13	TRBJ1-1	TGTGCCAGCAGCTGGACTCGGGACACTGAAGCTTTCTTT	CASSWTRDTEAFF
TRBD2	TRBV28	few	16	TRBJ2-2	TGTGCCAGCAGTGTTTCGGGACTAGGATACACCGGGGAGCTGTTTTTT	CASSVSGLGYTGELFF
-	TRBV11-2	-	15	TRBJ2-4	TGTGCCAGCAGCTTAGATTTGGCTGCAGAAAACATTCAGTACTTC	CASSLDLAAENIQYF
TRBD1	TRBV4-2	few	16	TRBJ2-3	TGTGCCAGCAGCCAGACCGGGACAGGGGGCACAGATACGCAGTATTTT	CASSQTGTGGTDTQYF
-	TRBV11-2	-	11	TRBJ2-7	TGTGCCAGCAGCCAAAGAAGGGGTCGGGAGTTC	CASSQRRGREF
TRBD1	TRBV29-1	few	13	TRBJ2-3	TGCAGCCTACAAGGGGGCAGCACAGATACGCAGTATTTT	CSLQGGSTDTQYF
-	TRBV11-2	-	14	TRBJ2-7	TGTGCCAGCAGCTTTGTTAAGAGGGTTCACGAGCAGTACTTC	CASSFVKRVHEQYF
TRBD1	TRBV30	-	14	TRBJ2-5	TGTGCCTGGAACGGATACAGGGGTACAGAGACCCAGTACTTC	CAWNGYRGTETQYF
TRBD2	TRBV5-1	-	14	TRBJ2-1	TGCGCCAGCAGCGCGGGAGGGTACTACAATGAGCAGTTCTTC	CASSAGGYYNEQFF
TRBD1	TRBV7-2	-	14	TRBJ1-5	TGTGCCAGCAGCTTGGGACAGAACAATCAGCCCCAGCATTTT	CASSLGQNNQPQHF
TRBD1	TRBV19	-	13	TRBJ1-2	TGTGCCAGTAAACCAGGGGGCAACAGTGGCTACACCTTC	CASKPGGNSGYTF
-	TRBV20-1	-	9	TRBJ1-2	TGCAGTGCCCTACCGGGCTACACCTTC	CSALPGYTF
-	TRBV7-2	few	16	TRBJ1-5	TGTGCCAGCAGCTTAGGGGAGGTAGCTCTCAATCAGCCCCAGCATTTT	CASSLGEVALNQPQHF
TRBD1	TRBV5-6	few	14	TRBJ2-1	TGTGCCAGCAGTTCAACGACAGGGATCAATGAGCAGTTCTTC	CASSSTTGINEQFF
-	TRBV30	-	15	TRBJ2-1	TGTGCCTGGAGTGTAGGGGGACAATCCTACAATGAGCAGTTCTTC	CAWSVGGQSYNEQFF
-	TRBV4-3	few	15	TRBJ2-6	TGCGCCAGCAGCCAAGCGGGGGCTGGGGCCAACGTCCTGACTTTC	CASSQAGAGANVLTF
TRBD1	TRBV29-1	-	13	TRBJ2-5	TGCAGCGTTGATAGGGGGCTGGGGGAGACCCAGTACTTC	CSVDRGLGETQYF
-	TRBV5-1	-	14	TRBJ1-1	TGCGCCAGCAGCTTCCTAGCGGAAACCACTGAAGCTTTCTTT	CASSFLAETTEAFF
TRBD1	TRBV2	few	14	TRBJ2-3	TGTGCCAGCAGTGAAAGGGGGCGCACAGATACGCAGTATTTT	CASSERGRTDTQYF
-	TRBV6-6	-	14	TRBJ2-5	TGTGCCAGCAGTTACTCGATTAGCCAAGAGACCCAGTACTTC	CASSYSISQETQYF
-	TRBV6-4	-	12	TRBJ2-7	TGTGCCAGCAGTGATTTTGGAGGGGAGCAGTACTTC	CASSDFGGEQYF
TRBD2	TRBV13	few	16	TRBJ2-3	TGTGCCAGCAGCTTGGGACTAGCCCGAGGGGCGGATACGCAGTATTTT	CASSLGLARGADTQYF
-	TRBV14	few	17	TRBJ2-1	TGTGCCAGCAGCTGGGGTGGGGCAAAAGGGTCCTACAATGAGCAGTTCTTC	CASSWGGAKGSYNEQFF
TRBD1	TRBV20-1	few	11	TRBJ1-1	TGCAGGGGGGACAGGGGATCTGAAGCTTTCTTT	CRGDRGSEAFF
-	TRBV23-1	-	15	TRBJ1-1	TGCGCCAGCAGTCGCCAACCTATTTCGAACACTGAAGCTTTCTTT	CASSRQPISNTEAFF
-	TRBV7-2	-	14	TRBJ1-5	TGTGCCAGCAGCTCACAGGGCCACAATCAGCCCCAGCATTTT	CASSSQGHNQPQHF
-	TRBV23-1	-	14	TRBJ1-5	TGCGCCAGCAGTCATAGCAGCTACAATCAGCCCCAGCATTTT	CASSHSSYNQPQHF
-	TRBV7-9	few	14	TRBJ1-1	TGTGCCAGCAGCTTAGCTGCCAGGGAGGCTGAAGCTTTCTTT	CASSLAAREAEAFF
-	TRBV4-3	-	13	TRBJ1-3	TGCGCCAGCAGCCAACGGGGGAGAAACACCATATATTTT	CASSQRGRNTIYF
TRBD2	TRBV4-3	few	16	TRBJ2-7	TGCGCCAGCAGCCAAACACTACCAGCGGGAGGGCCCGAGCAGTACTTC	CASSQTLPAGGPEQYF
TRBD1	TRBV30	few	14	TRBJ1-2	TGTGCCCGCGATCCTACCGGGACAGGGGCCGGCTACACCTTC	CARDPTGTGAGYTF
TRBD2	TRBV6-5	few	14	TRBJ2-1	TGTGCCAGCAGACGGACTAGCGGGACTGATGAGCAGTTCTTC	CASRRTSGTDEQFF
TRBD1	TRBV5-1	-	14	TRBJ2-1	TGCGCCAGCAGCTTGAGGGACAGGCCCAATGAGCAGTTCTTC	CASSLRDRPNEQFF
-	TRBV6-5	-	13	TRBJ1-2	TGTGCCAGCAGTCTCAGTGCATCATATGGCTACACCTTC	CASSLSASYGYTF
TRBD2	TRBV5-1	-	16	TRBJ2-1	TGCGCCAGCAGCTTGGCCGAAACTAGCGGGAGCCATGAGCAGTTCTTC	CASSLAETSGSHEQFF
TRBD2	TRBV19	few	15	TRBJ2-3	TGTGCCAGTAGTTTTCTAGCGGGAGAATGGGATACGCAGTATTTT	CASSFLAGEWDTQYF
-	TRBV15	few	13	TRBJ2-1	TGTGCCACCAGCAGGCTTCCTCTAGCGGAGCAGTTCTTC	CATSRLPLAEQFF
-	TRBV6-5	-	14	TRBJ1-2	TGTGCCAGCAGTTACCTGGCGGTGGGGCATGGCTACACCTTC	CASSYLAVGHGYTF
-	TRBV4-2	-	12	TRBJ2-5	TGTGCCAGCAGCCATTCTGAAGAGACCCAGTACTTC	CASSHSEETQYF
TRBD1	TRBV5-6	-	14	TRBJ2-4	TGTGCCAGCAGCTTTACCGGGACAGCAAACATTCAGTACTTC	CASSFTGTANIQYF
-	TRBV7-9	-	15	TRBJ2-7	TGTGCCAGCAGTATCAATACCGGACTGAGCTACGAGCAGTACTTC	CASSINTGLSYEQYF
TRBD2	TRBV19	-	14	TRBJ2-1	TGTGCCAGTAGATTAGCGGGAGTAAGCAATGAGCAGTTCTTC	CASRLAGVSNEQFF
TRBD1	TRBV7-8	few	14	TRBJ2-5	TGTGCCAGCAGCTTAGACAGGGGCCAAGAGACCCAGTACTTC	CASSLDRGQETQYF
-	TRBV7-9	few	13	TRBJ2-5	TGTGCCAGCAGCTTAGTGAGGGTAGAGACCCAGTACTTC	CASSLVRVETQYF
TRBD1	TRBV25-1	few	15	TRBJ1-4	TGTGCCAGCAGTGATCCCGGACAGGGGAATGAAAAACTGTTTTTT	CASSDPGQGNEKLFF
-	TRBV9	few	14	TRBJ2-1	TGTGCCAGCACCCGTGGGGAGACTACCAATGAGCAGTTCTTC	CASTRGETTNEQFF